These 6 T cell receptor beta chains were all obtained from the same sample, sequenced in a study of technical replicates of blood from a few donors. Using immunoSEQ multiplex PCR, the repertoire was profiled, and TCRdb retains in-frame clones only, with some absent. The repertoire has under 80,000 clones, approximately 92% of them found once; the top ten carry approximately 0.4%. The sequenced sample consisted of T cells isolated from PBMCs. The source is a human donor in good health. Some clones in this sample may be carry-over from other donors' samples.

The rearrangement joins TRBV14 to TRBJ2-2; TRBD1 matches 7 bases. This CDR3 contains 17 residues. CDR1 is SGHDN, CDR2 FVKESK, per germline. Trimming took 3 bases from V and 3 from J; bases not matched to a gene: 10. The CDR3 DNA sequence: TGTGCCAGCAGCCAGCATCTGTTCGGACAGGACACCGGGGAGCTGTTTTTT. This gives the protein CASSQHLFGQDTGELFF.

The J gene is TRBJ2-7, the V gene TRBV5-5; TRBD1 matches at 7 bases. Germline CDR1 and CDR2: SGHKS and YYEKEE (reference sequence). J lost 5 bases, V lost 3 bases, and 8 bases had no gene match. The CDR3 contains 14 residues. DNA of the CDR3: TGTGCCAGCAGCTACAGGGGTGAAGTTAACGAGCAGTACTTC. Translated, it gives CASSYRGEVNEQYF.

The J gene is TRBJ1-1, the V gene TRBV6-5, with a weak D call TRBD1 (5 bases). Germline assignment: CDR1 MNHEY and CDR2 SVGAGI. V was pared by 7 bases and J by 5 bases, with 8 bases between. This CDR3 is built from 11 residues. The CDR3 region is CASISGTEAFF. In nucleotides, the CDR3 is TGTGCCAGCATATCAGGGACTGAAGCTTTCTTT.

The CDR3 nucleotides read TGTGCCAGCAGCCCCGGGACTAGCGGGAACTCCTACGAGCAGTACTTC. Its translation: CASSPGTSGNSYEQYF. The chain links TRBV7-3 to TRBJ2-7, with TRBD2 matching over 13 bases. This CDR3 is 16 amino acids long. V shed 5 bases and J 0 bases; nucleotides not matched to a gene: 4. Germline V gene lookup returns CDR1 SGHTA and CDR2 FQGTGA.

The chain carries TRBV19 and TRBJ1-1; D is uncertain. Trimming left V 3 bases short and J 8 bases short, with 10 bases between. Germline V gene data show CDR1 as LNHDA and CDR2 as SQIVND (reference sequence). This CDR3 region has 12 residues. CDR3 DNA sequence: TGTGCCAGTAGTATGGAGGGCGGAGAAGCTTTCTTT. Amino acid sequence: CASSMEGGEAFF.

V and J are TRBV19 and TRBJ2-7; 10 bases map to TRBD2. V lost 6 bases, J lost 5 bases, and 10 bases stayed unmatched. This CDR3 has 15 amino acids. Per the germline V gene, CDR1 is LNHDA and CDR2 is SQIVND (reference sequence). The CDR3 nucleotides are TGTGCCAGTAGCGCCCGGTCTAGCGGGAGTCACGAGCAGTACTTC. It yields the protein CASSARSSGSHEQYF. Filled out from reference TRBV19 and TRBJ2-7, the complete variable domain reads DGGITQSPKYLFRKEGQNVTLSCEQNLNHDAMYWYRQDPGQGLRLIYYSQIVNDFQKGDIAEGYSVSREKKESFPLTVTSAQKNPTAFYLCASSARSSGSHEQYFGPGTRLTVT.